Each of the 25 T cell receptor beta chains below was sequenced from the same sample in a study of cytomegalovirus exposure and HLA in healthy donors. Use of 60 Vbeta and 13 Jbeta primers characterized the PCR. Sequencing used immunoSEQ multiplex PCR; TCRdb keeps in-frame clones, though not all of them. The sample includes about 110,000 clones, approximately 71% seen only once; the top ten take around 8.1%. The sample comprised PBMCs. These receptors were taken from a man aged 35 to 55 in good health and CMV-seronegative.

This clone was seen only once. The V and J genes are TRBV10-3 and TRBJ2-3; D ambiguous. V lost 11 bases and J lost 0, with 15 bases in between. The germline V gene encodes CDR1 ENHRY and CDR2 SYGVKD. The CDR3 has 14 amino acids. CDR3 sequence reads: CASARTGSTDTQYF. The CDR3, as DNA: TGTGCCTCCGCCCGAACGGGTAGCACAGATACGCAGTATTTT.

The table lists this clone with a few counts. The CDR3: CASSLDPSFSTEAFF. In DNA, the CDR3 is TGCGCCAGCAGCTTGGATCCAAGTTTTAGCACTGAAGCTTTCTTT. The V gene is TRBV5-1, the J gene TRBJ1-1; D is unresolved. This CDR3 contains 15 residues. CDR1 and CDR2 from the germline V gene are SGHRS and YFSETQ. V was trimmed by 0 bases and J by 4 bases, leaving 13 bases between them.

V and J are TRBV10-3 and TRBJ2-3; the match to TRBD1 covers 10 bases. CDR1 is ENHRY, CDR2 SYGVKD, per germline. The V and J ends lost 7 bases and 1 base, in that order; junction bases with no gene match: 2. The CDR3 is 14 residues long. For the CDR3, the DNA is TGTGCCATCACCGGGACAGGGGGCACAGATACGCAGTATTTT. It is translated as CAITGTGGTDTQYF.

This chain joins TRBV11-1 and TRBJ2-3; 12 nucleotides align to TRBD2. The CDR3 has 16 amino acids. Trimming at V came to 4 bases and at J to 2 bases, leaving 4 bases not matched to a gene. Germline V gene lookup returns CDR1 SGHAT and CDR2 FQDESV (reference sequence). The CDR3: CASSSRLAGDTDTQYF. As DNA, the CDR3 is TGTGCCAGCAGCTCTAGACTAGCGGGGGACACAGATACGCAGTATTTT. Complete variable domain (other parts from reference TRBV11-1 and TRBJ2-3): EAEVAQSPRYKITEKSQAVAFWCDPISGHATLYWYRQILGQGPELLVQFQDESVVDDSQLPKDRFSAERLKGVDSTLKIQPAELGDSAMYLCASSSRLAGDTDTQYFGPGTRLTVL.

The chain has TRBV7-9 and TRBJ2-3; D call uncertain. Germline loops: CDR1 SEHNR, CDR2 FQNEAQ (reference sequence). CDR3 size: 14 residues. Trimming removed 5 bases from V and 3 bases from J, with 12 bases in between. CDR3 coding DNA: TGTGCCAGCAGCCCGCTTGGGCTGACAGATACGCAGTATTTT. This gives the protein CASSPLGLTDTQYF.

The chain uses TRBV19 and TRBJ1-1; D unclear. This CDR3 contains 13 residues. Germline V gene lookup returns CDR1 LNHDA and CDR2 SQIVND (reference sequence). Trimming removed 5 bases at V and 1 base at J, with 8 bases between. The CDR3 nucleotides are TGTGCCAGTAGTCCGGAGAAGAACACTGAAGCTTTCTTT. Translation: CASSPEKNTEAFF.

The chain couples TRBV4-1 to TRBJ1-1; the match to TRBD1 covers 10 bases. Trimming removed 1 base from V and 2 bases from J; junction bases left unmatched: 7. Germline assignment: CDR1 MGHRA and CDR2 YSYEKL. The CDR3 contains 17 residues. The CDR3 loop reads CASSQARTGGLNTEAFF. CDR3 DNA sequence: TGCGCCAGCAGCCAAGCCAGGACAGGGGGGCTTAACACTGAAGCTTTCTTT.

The gene calls are TRBV27 and TRBJ2-5; no firm D call. Per the germline V gene, CDR1 is MNHEY and CDR2 is SMNVEV (reference sequence). V was cut by 3 bases and J by 5 bases, with 7 bases left in between. The CDR3 has 12 residues. This CDR3 is CASSFPGETQYF. In DNA form, the CDR3 reads TGTGCCAGCAGTTTCCCCGGGGAGACCCAGTACTTC.

CDR3 residues: CASEWTSASSGYTF. CDR3 DNA: TGTGCCAGCGAGTGGACATCCGCCTCGTCTGGCTACACCTTC. The J gene is TRBJ1-2, the V gene TRBV6-6; a weak D match, TRBD1 (5 bases). Trimming left V 8 bases short and J 7 bases short, with 20 bases between. Germline V gene sequence: CDR1 MNHNY, CDR2 SVGAGI (reference sequence). The CDR3 is 14 residues long.

The chain carries TRBV27 and TRBJ2-5, with 9 bases identical to TRBD1. The CDR3 consists of 17 residues. The germline V gene has CDR1 MNHEY and CDR2 SMNVEV (reference sequence). The J segment lost 5 bases and the V segment lost 5 bases, leaving 15 bases of the junction unmatched. CDR3 sequence reads: CASSHLGQGNFRETQYF. DNA of the CDR3: TGTGCCAGCAGTCACCTGGGACAGGGAAATTTTAGGGAGACCCAGTACTTC.

This clone was detected only a few times. The chain is built from TRBV28 and TRBJ1-4; 8 bases agree with TRBD1. The CDR3 contains 15 residues. Germline CDR1 and CDR2: MDHEN and SYDVKM. V lost 8 bases to trimming and J lost 8 bases; unmatched junction nucleotides: 13. CDR3 sequence (DNA): TGTGCCAGCCGAGTCGGACAGGGAGTTGGGGAAAAACTGTTTTTT. Translation gives CASRVGQGVGEKLFF.

The V and J genes are TRBV4-3 and TRBJ2-1; 8 bases align to TRBD2. Trimming removed 3 bases from V and 10 bases from J; junction bases left unmatched: 20. The CDR3 loop spans 18 amino acids. Germline V gene data show CDR1 as LGHNA and CDR2 as YSLEER. Written as DNA, the CDR3 is TGCGCCAGCAGCCAGACAACTCACGCCGGGACTAGATCTGGGGAGCAGTTCTTC. It encodes CASSQTTHAGTRSGEQFF.

This sequence joins TRBV7-2 and TRBJ1-1; D gene uncertain. The germline V and J ends were trimmed by 4 bases and 3 bases, with 12 bases remaining between them. Germline V gene data show CDR1 as SGHTA and CDR2 as FQGNSA. The CDR3 is 14 residues long. In DNA form, the CDR3 reads TGTGCCAGCAGCTCTGCGGCCGGGTACACTGAAGCTTTCTTT. This gives the protein CASSSAAGYTEAFF.

The chain uses TRBV11-3 and TRBJ2-2; 10 nucleotides align to TRBD2. The V gene end was trimmed by 5 bases and the J gene end by 4 bases; junction bases not matched to a gene: 4. The CDR3 runs 15 residues. Per the germline V gene, CDR1 is SGHNT and CDR2 is YENEEA. The CDR3 spells CASSQQRGGTGELFF. DNA of the CDR3: TGTGCCAGCAGCCAACAGCGGGGGGGCACCGGGGAGCTGTTTTTT.

The V and J genes are TRBV1 and TRBJ1-2; the table assigns TRBD1, which was not confirmed against the DNA. TRBV1 is given as a pseudogene. The CDR3 consists of 14 residues. The CDR3 here is CTWGQGHLNYGYTF. CDR3 nucleotides: TGCACCTGGGGACAGGGGCACCTTAACTATGGCTACACCTTC.

V is TRBV4-2 and J is TRBJ2-7, with D possibly being TRBD2 (6 bases). Between the trimmed V and J ends, which lost 0 bases and 1 base, there was a span of 13 bases. CDR1 and CDR2 from the germline V gene are LGHNA and YNFKEQ. The CDR3 spans 16 residues. The CDR3 nucleotides are TGTGCCAGCAGCCAAGATGTGGGCGGGGAATCCTACGAGCAGTACTTC. It is translated as CASSQDVGGESYEQYF.

The rearrangement uses TRBV4-1 and TRBJ1-5; D is undetermined. V was cut by 1 base and J by 0 bases, with 4 bases left in between. Looked up from germline, CDR1 is MGHRA and CDR2 is YSYEKL. The CDR3 consists of 14 residues. CDR3 bases: TGCGCCAGCAGCCAAGCCCATAGCAATCAGCCCCAGCATTTT. It translates to CASSQAHSNQPQHF.

The chain recombines TRBV29-1 with TRBJ2-5; D may be TRBD2 (6 bases). CDR3 length equals 13 residues. Germline CDR1 reads SQVTM; CDR2 reads ANQGSEA. V was cut by 5 bases and J by 1 base, with 11 bases left in between. CDR3 amino acids: CSVKKRAQETQYF. The CDR3 DNA reads as TGCAGCGTTAAAAAGCGGGCCCAAGAGACCCAGTACTTC.

The rearrangement uses TRBV13 and TRBJ2-5; 7 bases are shared with TRBD2. Germline V gene sequence: CDR1 PRHDT, CDR2 FYEKMQ (reference sequence). V shed 5 bases and J 2 bases; nucleotides not matched to a gene: 14. This CDR3 comprises 17 residues. The CDR3 DNA sequence: TGTGCCAGCAGCCATGGGTCTTGGGGGGGAGAACAAGAGACCCAGTACTTC. The encoded protein is CASSHGSWGGEQETQYF.

In this sample, this clone turned up a few times. The chain links TRBV19 to TRBJ1-1; D unresolved. V was clipped by 1 base and J by 7 bases, with 10 bases between them. CDR1 and CDR2 (germline): LNHDA, SQIVND (reference sequence). The CDR3 sequence is 13 residues long. CDR3 amino acids: CASSIGWAGEAFF. The CDR3 bases are TGTGCCAGTAGTATAGGGTGGGCAGGTGAAGCTTTCTTT. The full variable domain, its missing parts supplied by reference TRBV19 and TRBJ1-1, is DGGITQSPKYLFRKEGQNVTLSCEQNLNHDAMYWYRQDPGQGLRLIYYSQIVNDFQKGDIAEGYSVSREKKESFPLTVTSAQKNPTAFYLCASSIGWAGEAFFGQGTRLTVV.

The chain combines TRBV6-5 with TRBJ2-7, with a weak D call TRBD2 (6 bases). The CDR3 consists of 14 residues. The V and J ends lost 6 bases and 0 bases respectively, with 12 bases between them. From germline, CDR1 is MNHEY and CDR2 SVGAGI. The CDR3 sequence is CASRTGTSSYEQYF. For the CDR3, the DNA is TGTGCCAGCAGAACCGGGACTTCCTCCTACGAGCAGTACTTC.

The chain employs TRBV7-2 and TRBJ1-6; TRBD1 aligns across 7 bases. V lost 5 bases to trimming and J lost 7 bases; unmatched junction nucleotides: 5. Germline CDR1 and CDR2: SGHTA and FQGNSA. The CDR3 spans 14 residues. CDR3 loop: CASSEGTANSPLHF. The CDR3 nucleotides read TGTGCCAGCAGCGAGGGGACAGCCAATTCACCCCTCCACTTT.

The CDR3 sequence is CASCKLRDRGCTDTGELFF. The DNA for the CDR3 is TGTGCCAGCTGCAAGTTGCGGGACAGGGGGTGTACGGACACCGGGGAGCTGTTTTTT. The rearrangement joins TRBV21-1 to TRBJ2-2; whether TRBD1, the table's D call, matches the DNA was not checked. TRBV21-1 is a recognized pseudogene. There are 19 residues in the CDR3.

This chain joins TRBV7-3 and TRBJ2-3; TRBD2 might be the D (5 bases). From germline, CDR1 is SGHTA and CDR2 FQGTGA. This CDR3 contains 13 residues. V was clipped by 1 base and J by 6 bases, with 8 bases between them. CDR3 residues: CASSLNSGDTQYF. The CDR3 nucleotides read TGTGCCAGCAGCTTAAACTCGGGGGATACGCAGTATTTT.

The rearrangement links TRBV27 to TRBJ1-3; 7 nucleotides match TRBD1. J was trimmed by 2 bases and V by 6 bases; bases with no gene match: 10. Germline V gene lookup returns CDR1 MNHEY and CDR2 SMNVEV (reference sequence). CDR3 length: 16 residues. As DNA, the CDR3 is TGTGCCAGCAGCCCTTCCGGGACAGATCCTGGAAACACCATATATTTT. It codes for CASSPSGTDPGNTIYF.